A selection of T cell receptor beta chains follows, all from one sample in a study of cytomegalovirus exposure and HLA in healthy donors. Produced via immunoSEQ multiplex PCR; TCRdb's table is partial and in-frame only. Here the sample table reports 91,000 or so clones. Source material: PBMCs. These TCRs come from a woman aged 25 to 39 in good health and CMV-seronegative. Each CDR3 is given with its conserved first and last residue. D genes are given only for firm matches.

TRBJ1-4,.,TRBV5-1,CASSLDERGKLFF,TGCGCCAGCAGCTTGGATGAGCGGGGAAAACTGTTTTTT
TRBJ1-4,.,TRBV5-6,CASSEWSRGWTNEKLFF,TGTGCCAGCAGCGAATGGAGTCGGGGGTGGACTAATGAAAAACTGTTTTTT
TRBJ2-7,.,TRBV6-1,CASRTSGTGFYEQYF,TGTGCCAGCAGGACCTCCGGGACTGGCTTCTACGAGCAGTACTTC
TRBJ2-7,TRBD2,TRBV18,CASSPGASGRPAYEQYF,TGTGCCAGCTCACCCGGGGCTAGCGGGAGGCCCGCCTACGAGCAGTACTTC
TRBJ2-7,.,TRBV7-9,CASSSVYEQYF,TGTGCCAGCAGCTCGGTCTACGAGCAGTACTTC
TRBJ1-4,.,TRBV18,CASSPATQNEKLFF,TGTGCCAGCTCACCAGCGACACAAAATGAAAAACTGTTTTTT
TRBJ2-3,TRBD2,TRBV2,CASRETSAYTDTQYF,TGTGCCAGCAGGGAGACTAGCGCCTACACAGATACGCAGTATTTT
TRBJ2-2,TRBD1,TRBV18,CASSQEVGQGANTGELFF,TGTGCCAGCTCACAAGAAGTTGGACAGGGGGCGAACACCGGGGAGCTGTTTTTT
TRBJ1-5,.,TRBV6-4,CASSDPRGGCNNQPQHF,TGTGCCAGCAGTGACCCACGGGGGGGATGCAACAATCAGCCCCAGCATTTT
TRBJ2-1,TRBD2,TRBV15,CATSRDLAGGNNEQFF,TGTGCCACCAGCAGGGATCTAGCGGGAGGTAACAATGAGCAGTTCTTC
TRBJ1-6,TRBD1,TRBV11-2,CASSFVSGGAGSYNSPLHF,TGTGCCAGCAGCTTCGTCTCAGGGGGCGCTGGGTCCTATAATTCACCCCTCCACTTT
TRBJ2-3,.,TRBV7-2,CASSSGGDTQYF,TGTGCCAGCAGCTCCGGGGGAGATACGCAGTATTTT
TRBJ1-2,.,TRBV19,CASSITSRTGYGYTF,TGTGCCAGTAGTATAACTTCTAGGACGGGGTATGGCTACACCTTC
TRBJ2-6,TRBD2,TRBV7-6,CASIPGLAGGSGANVLTF,TGTGCCAGCATCCCTGGACTAGCGGGAGGCTCTGGGGCCAACGTCCTGACTTTC
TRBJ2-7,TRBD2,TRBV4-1,CASSQESGRAYEQYF,TGCGCCAGCAGCCAAGAAAGCGGGAGAGCCTACGAGCAGTACTTC
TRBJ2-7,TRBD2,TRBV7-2,CASSFGLAGGAYEQYF,TGTGCCAGCAGCTTCGGACTAGCGGGAGGAGCCTACGAGCAGTACTTC
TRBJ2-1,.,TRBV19,CASSMGASEQFF,TGTGCCAGTAGTATGGGCGCAAGTGAGCAGTTCTTC
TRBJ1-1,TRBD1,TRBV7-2,CASSFRTGATEAFF,TGTGCCAGCAGCTTTAGGACAGGGGCGACTGAAGCTTTCTTT
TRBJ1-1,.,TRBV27,CASSLRWSTEAFF,TGTGCCAGCAGTTTAAGGTGGAGTACTGAAGCTTTCTTT
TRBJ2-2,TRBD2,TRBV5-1,CASSLAGGDAGELFF,TGCGCCAGCAGCTTAGCGGGAGGGGACGCCGGGGAGCTGTTTTTT
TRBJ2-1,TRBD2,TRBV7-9,CASLPGGPYNEQFF,TGTGCCAGCCTACCGGGAGGCCCCTACAATGAGCAGTTCTTC
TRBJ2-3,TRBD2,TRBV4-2,CASSQDFSGGADTQYF,TGTGCCAGCAGCCAAGATTTTAGCGGGGGGGCCGATACGCAGTATTTT
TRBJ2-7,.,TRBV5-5,CASSPPGVSYEQYF,TGTGCCAGCAGCCCGCCCGGGGTTTCTTACGAGCAGTACTTC
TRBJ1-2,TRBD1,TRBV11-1,CASSLNRGYGYTF,TGTGCCAGCAGTCTCAACAGGGGCTATGGCTACACCTTC
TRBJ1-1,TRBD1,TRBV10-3,CAITLDRGQTEAFF,TGTGCCATCACCCTGGACAGGGGGCAGACTGAAGCTTTCTTT
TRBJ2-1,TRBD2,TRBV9,CASSLGGSWYNEQFF,TGTGCCAGCAGCTTGGGGGGGAGTTGGTACAATGAGCAGTTCTTC
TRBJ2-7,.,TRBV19,CASSIGSEDEQYF,TGTGCCAGTAGTATAGGGAGTGAGGACGAGCAGTACTTC
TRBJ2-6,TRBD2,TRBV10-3,CAISDAGGGITGANVLTF,TGTGCCATCAGTGATGCGGGAGGGGGCATAACTGGGGCCAACGTCCTGACTTTC
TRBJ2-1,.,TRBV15,CATNPRRGTYNEQFF,TGTGCCACCAATCCCCGCCGGGGGACCTACAATGAGCAGTTCTTC
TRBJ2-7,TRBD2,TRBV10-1,CASSEYREGLGEQYF,TGCGCCAGCAGTGAGTACCGGGAGGGCCTGGGAGAGCAGTACTTC
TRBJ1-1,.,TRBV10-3,CAISVRGLMNTEAFF,TGTGCCATCAGTGTGAGGGGGTTGATGAACACTGAAGCTTTCTTT
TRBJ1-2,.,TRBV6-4,CASSVTGHYGYTF,TGTGCCAGCAGTGTTACAGGGCACTATGGCTACACCTTC